The 26 T cell receptor beta chains below were found in one sample sequenced in a study of metastatic and nonmetastatic thyroid tumors. With MiXCR, TCRdb called clones anew from the PCR reads. The data contain about 32,000 clones, around 33% of them singletons. No treatment of any kind had been given to any patient before thyroid surgery. Sequenced material: tumor tissue. These receptor sequences come from a female donor with papillary thyroid cancer or a benign thyroid nodule (not recorded which). Some clones in this sample may be carry-over from other donors' samples.

The chain links TRBV20-1 to TRBJ2-3, with 9 nucleotides matching TRBD1. Germline CDR1 reads DFQATT; CDR2 reads SNEGSKA (reference sequence). The trim removed 0 bases at V and 5 bases at J, leaving 6 bases unmatched. CDR3 size: 15 residues. The DNA for the CDR3 is TGCAGTGCTAGAGAACAGGGGGCAGGGGGAGATACGCAGTATTTT. It codes for CSAREQGAGGDTQYF.

The chain joins TRBV20-1 to TRBJ2-7; a weak D match, TRBD2 (6 bases). The CDR3 runs to 14 residues. Trimming shortened V by 1 base and J by 7 bases, and 17 bases separated the two germline ends. Germline V CDR1 and CDR2: DFQATT, SNEGSKA (reference sequence). CDR3 region: CSARGAGTAGEQYF. In DNA form, the CDR3 reads TGCAGTGCTAGAGGAGCCGGGACTGCGGGGGAGCAGTACTTC.

The CDR3 spells CASSPGGDYGYTF. The CDR3 nucleotides are TGTGCCAGCAGTCCTGGGGGCGACTATGGCTACACCTTC. V usage is TRBV28 and J usage is TRBJ1-2, with a possible D match to TRBD1 (6 bases). V was clipped by 5 bases and J by 3 bases, with 10 bases between them. CDR3 length: 13 residues. Germline V gene sequence: CDR1 MDHEN, CDR2 SYDVKM.

The genes are TRBV4-1 and TRBJ2-7; 7 nucleotides agree with TRBD1. V trimming: 1 base; J trimming: 5 bases; junction bases outside the gene matches: 8. CDR3 length equals 15 residues. Germline V gene data show CDR1 as MGHRA and CDR2 as YSYEKL. CDR3 region: CASSQGYRQGDEQYF. In DNA form, the CDR3 reads TGCGCCAGCAGCCAAGGCTATCGACAGGGCGACGAGCAGTACTTC.

This clone has a handful of counts. The V and J genes are TRBV12-3 or TRBV12-4 and TRBJ2-7; D is undetermined. V was pared by 5 bases and J by 1 base, with 3 bases between. CDR3 length equals 11 residues. This chain's CDR3 is CASSGSYEQYF. Here the CDR3 DNA reads TGTGCCAGCAGTGGTTCCTACGAGCAGTACTTC.

The V gene is TRBV6-2 or TRBV6-3, the J gene TRBJ2-7, with D possibly being TRBD1 (5 bases). Germline V CDR1 and CDR2: MNHEY, SVGEGT. Trimming took off 3 bases at V and 5 bases at J, with 26 bases between the two ends. This CDR3 contains 18 residues. CDR3 sequence reads: CASSYTPPPRQRSNEQYF. The DNA for the CDR3 is TGTGCCAGCAGTTATACCCCACCCCCCCGACAGAGAAGTAACGAGCAGTACTTC.

The chain links TRBV9 to TRBJ1-5, with D perhaps matching TRBD1 (5 bases). Per the germline V gene, CDR1 is SGDLS and CDR2 is YYNGEE. V was cut by 3 bases and J by 10 bases, with 17 bases left in between. The CDR3 consists of 14 residues. The CDR3 loop reads CASSGTSWGGPQHF. As DNA, the CDR3 is TGTGCCAGCAGCGGGACAAGCTGGGGCGGTCCCCAGCATTTT.

Relative to its sample, this clone is large (0.1 to 1%). The genes are TRBV28 and TRBJ2-7; tentatively, D is TRBD1 or TRBD2 (7 bases each). The CDR3 has 16 residues. Trimming removed 5 bases at V and 4 bases at J, with 21 bases between. Per the germline V gene, CDR1 is MDHEN and CDR2 is SYDVKM. The CDR3 protein is CASSGGAAGQRYEQYF. Here the CDR3 DNA reads TGTGCCAGCAGTGGGGGGGCTGCGGGACAGCGATACGAGCAGTACTTC.

This clone came up a few times. This chain uses TRBV27 with TRBJ2-7; no firm D call. Per germline, CDR1 MNHEY and CDR2 SMNVEV (reference sequence). V lost 9 bases to trimming and J lost 2 bases, with 11 bases between them. The CDR3 extends over 12 amino acids. The CDR3 here is CASGVNTYEQYF. CDR3 in DNA: TGTGCCAGTGGGGTCAACACCTACGAGCAGTACTTC.

This chain links TRBV6-1 with TRBJ1-3; D remains ambiguous. CDR3 size: 15 residues. Between the trimmed V and J ends, which lost 5 bases and 0 bases, there was a span of 11 bases. Germline V gene data show CDR1 as MNHNS and CDR2 as SASEGT. The CDR3 is CASSSTPGSGNTIYF. CDR3 nucleotides: TGTGCCAGCAGTTCCACCCCCGGCTCTGGAAACACCATATATTTT.

This clone was seen a few times. V usage is TRBV12-3 or TRBV12-4 and J usage is TRBJ1-2; D remains ambiguous. The V gene lost 11 bases and the J gene lost 2 bases, with 12 bases spanning the gap. This CDR3 contains 12 residues. CDR3 DNA sequence: TGTGCCTCATGTGGGGTAAACTATGGCTACACCTTC. Translated, it gives CASCGVNYGYTF.

The table lists this clone with a few counts. This chain connects TRBV6-2 or TRBV6-3 to TRBJ1-2, with TRBD1 as a possible D gene (5 bases). Germline lookup yields CDR1 MNHEY and CDR2 SVGEGT. The CDR3 contains 14 residues. V was cut by 2 bases and J by 5 bases, with 12 bases left in between. CDR3 sequence: CASSYDSPRYGYTF. CDR3 coding DNA: TGTGCCAGCAGTTACGACAGTCCGAGGTATGGCTACACCTTC.

This clone was picked up many times. The rearrangement links TRBV28 to TRBJ1-2; TRBD1 aligns across 12 bases. The CDR3 is 15 residues long. Trimming at V came to 5 bases and at J to 4 bases, leaving 5 bases not matched to a gene. CDR1 is MDHEN and CDR2 is SYDVKM in the germline V gene. The CDR3 reads CASSVGTGGIYGYTF. In DNA form, the CDR3 reads TGTGCCAGCAGTGTCGGGACAGGGGGCATCTATGGCTACACCTTC.

This clone has only a few counts. J is TRBJ1-2 and V is TRBV6-1, with TRBD1 identical over 9 bases. Per the germline V gene, CDR1 is MNHNS and CDR2 is SASEGT. This CDR3 has 15 amino acids. Losses at the gene ends were 2 bases for V and 8 bases for J; bases not matched to a gene: 9. The CDR3 nucleotides are TGTGCCAGCAGTGAACAATCGGGACAGGGATACGGCTACACCTTC. Its translation: CASSEQSGQGYGYTF.

This clone was observed a handful of times. The CDR3 DNA reads as TGCGCCAGTCGACAGGGAGGGAATTCACCCCTCCACTTT. Translation: CASRQGGNSPLHF. The chain uses TRBV5-1 and TRBJ1-6; 7 bases match TRBD1. There are 13 residues in the CDR3. J gave up 7 bases and V 8 bases, and 6 bases lay outside the gene matches. Germline-derived CDR1 and CDR2 are SGHRS and YFSETQ.

The J gene is TRBJ2-1, the V gene TRBV2; a possible D gene is TRBD2 (7 bases). The V gene lost 5 bases and the J gene lost 8 bases, with 16 bases spanning the gap. The V gene's germline CDR1 is SNHLY and CDR2 FYNNEI. This CDR3 has 14 residues. The CDR3 loop is CASSMGGLTDEQFF. CDR3 bases: TGTGCCAGCAGTATGGGGGGGCTCACCGATGAGCAGTTCTTC.

This clone was seen a few times. The chain uses TRBV6-6 and TRBJ2-3; D is perhaps TRBD2 (5 bases). The germline V and J ends were trimmed by 2 bases and 4 bases, with 7 bases remaining between them. There are 13 residues in the CDR3. From germline, CDR1 is MNHNY and CDR2 SVGAGI (reference sequence). The CDR3 reads CASSYARADTQYF. The DNA of the CDR3 is TGTGCCAGCAGTTACGCGAGGGCAGATACGCAGTATTTT.

V is TRBV6-5 and J is TRBJ1-6; D perhaps matches TRBD1 (5 bases). The germline V gene encodes CDR1 MNHEY and CDR2 SVGAGI. The length of the CDR3 is 17 residues. V lost 4 bases, J lost 3 bases, and 16 bases lay in between. CDR3 sequence (DNA): TGTGCCAGCAGTTCCGGGGGGTGGGCGTTCTATAATTCACCCCTCCACTTT. This gives the protein CASSSGGWAFYNSPLHF.

The chain links TRBV19 to TRBJ2-1; unclear D gene. Trimming removed 3 bases from V and 9 bases from J, with 12 bases in between. Germline-derived CDR1 and CDR2 are LNHDA and SQIVND (reference sequence). The CDR3 spans 13 residues. The CDR3 region is CASSIVPGGEQFF. The DNA of the CDR3 is TGTGCCAGTAGTATCGTCCCTGGTGGTGAGCAGTTCTTC.

The rearrangement joins TRBV10-2 to TRBJ2-7; D gene ambiguous. The V end lost 7 bases, the J end lost 4 bases, and 5 bases lay between the germline ends. There are 10 residues in the CDR3. Germline CDR1 and CDR2: WSHSY and SAAADI. The DNA of the CDR3 is TGCGCCAGCATGTTGTACGAGCAGTACTTC. This gives the protein CASMLYEQYF.

The CDR3 protein is CASSPGTGGGYTF. In nucleotides, the CDR3 is TGTGCCAGCAGCCCCGGGACAGGTGGGGGCTACACCTTC. V is TRBV12-3 or TRBV12-4 and J is TRBJ1-2; 8 nucleotides agree with TRBD1. The V and J ends lost 6 bases and 8 bases, in that order; junction bases with no gene match: 8. This CDR3 contains 13 residues.

This clone was counted ten times or more. The same CDR3 can be traced to other DNA sequences in this sample. The chain couples TRBV6-1 to TRBJ2-2, with TRBD2 identical over 8 bases. CDR3 length: 14 amino acids. After removal of 3 bases from V and 3 bases from J, the junction contained 0 bases not matched to a gene. The germline CDR1 and CDR2 sequences are MNHNS and SASEGT. The CDR3 coding sequence is TGTGCCAGCAGTGAGGGACTAGACACCGGGGAGCTGTTTTTT. This encodes CASSEGLDTGELFF.

J is TRBJ1-6 and V is TRBV4-1, with D unclear. V was pared by 3 bases and J by 5 bases, with 8 bases between. Germline CDR1 and CDR2: MGHRA and YSYEKL. The CDR3 extends over 14 amino acids. The CDR3 nucleotides are TGCGCCAGCAGCCAGGGGAGGAATAATTCACCCCTCCACTTT. Translation: CASSQGRNNSPLHF.

This clone was observed a few times. The chain carries TRBV6-1 and TRBJ2-7, with D possibly TRBD2 on 5 matching bases. V was clipped by 6 bases and J by 5 bases, with 20 bases between them. The CDR3 runs 15 residues. Germline V gene lookup returns CDR1 MNHNS and CDR2 SASEGT. The CDR3 loop reads CASSPRTGSLDEQYF. Here the CDR3 DNA reads TGTGCCAGCAGCCCCAGGACTGGATCCTTGGACGAGCAGTACTTC.

The V gene is TRBV20-1, the J gene TRBJ1-2; possibly TRBD1 for D (6 bases). Germline CDR1 DFQATT, CDR2 SNEGSKA (reference sequence). This CDR3 comprises 16 residues. Between the trimmed V and J ends, which lost 0 bases and 4 bases, there was a span of 18 bases. CDR3 in amino acids: CSARDWGGPSFYGYTF. Written as DNA, the CDR3 is TGCAGTGCTAGAGATTGGGGGGGCCCCAGTTTCTATGGCTACACCTTC.

The chain has TRBV2 and TRBJ2-7; TRBD1 agrees at 9 bases. Germline assignment: CDR1 SNHLY and CDR2 FYNNEI. This CDR3 comprises 14 residues. The V segment lost 8 bases and the J segment 3 bases; nucleotides outside the gene matches: 8. CDR3 nucleotides: TGTGCCAGCGGAGACAGGGGGATTAACTACGAGCAGTACTTC. Protein sequence: CASGDRGINYEQYF.